This T cell receptor (beta chain) stems from a study of cytomegalovirus exposure and HLA in healthy donors. Study-level information: A later analysis reported the same platform for the 95 to 150 validation repertoires and the approximately 670 first-cohort repertoires.

Method: immunoSEQ multiplex PCR; TCRdb's copy keeps in-frame clones and lacks some. The sample consists of roughly 75,000 clones, 94% of them appearing once. In germline, CDR1 is SEHNR, CDR2 FQNEAQ (reference sequence). The CDR3 has 17 residues. Trimming at V came to 2 bases and at J to 1 base, leaving 7 bases not matched to a gene. Sequenced: PBMCs. This clonotype originated in a woman aged 18-29 years in good health and CMV-seronegative. The chain recombines TRBV7-9 with TRBJ2-7; 11 bases match TRBD2. CDR3 in amino acids: CASSLFPSGRPSYEQYF. CDR3 bases: TGTGCCAGCAGCTTATTCCCTAGCGGGAGGCCTTCCTACGAGCAGTACTTC. The full variable domain, its missing parts supplied by reference TRBV7-9 and TRBJ2-7, is DTGVSQNPRHKITKRGQNVTFRCDPISEHNRLYWYRQTLGQGPEFLTYFQNEAQLEKSRLLSDRFSAERPKGSFSTLEIQRTEQGDSAMYLCASSLFPSGRPSYEQYFGPGTRLTVT.